This T cell receptor (beta chain) emerged from a study of T cells in Graves' hyperthyroidism and ophthalmopathy (dated by TCRdb to the late 2010s). For context, the study as a whole: Peripheral blood was sampled at the time of initial diagnosis, prior to any treatment. After blood sampling, hyperthyroidism patients were treated with methimazole at a starting dose of 30 mg daily, and ophthalmopathy patients were treated with high-dose intravenous methylprednisolone. TCR V-J signatures able to tell the groups apart were searched for in a discovery cohort of 90 to 100 patients, of whom more than 40 had Graves' ophthalmopathy and roughly 58 had stable Graves' hyperthyroidism. Prospective prediction of ophthalmopathy was tested in an independent validation cohort of some 20 hyperthyroidism patients and some 17 patients who later progressed to ophthalmopathy. The paper reports TCR Vbeta CDR3 sequencing of over 120 peripheral blood samples: under 45 ophthalmopathy, some 80 hyperthyroidism and approximately 17 progressor patients. In roughly six Graves' hyperthyroidism patients, the study also compared T-cell repertoires from thyroid tissue with T-cell repertoires from blood. For training and testing, the 80 to 100 patients in the discovery cohort were randomly divided in a 7:3 ratio.

The TCR beta CDR3 regions were amplified from RNA transcripts. A first-round RT-PCR of the TCR CDR3 used the HTBI primer set with the Qiagen OneStep RT-PCR kit. Libraries were constructed in a second round of multiplex PCR, after which size selection and purification were carried out. Libraries were sequenced paired-end with 100 bp reads on an Illumina HiSeq2000. As for the authors' bioinformatics: SOAPnuke was used to process the raw data, throwing out any read that contained adapters or uncalled bases, had a mean Phred below 15, or lacked an exact constant-primer or identifier match. High-quality paired reads were merged using COPE v1.2.5, and each unique nucleotide sequence was defined as a clonotype. Clonotypes were aligned to IMGT TRBV, TRBD and TRBJ reference segments using MiTCR v1.1. The analysis included only V-J combinations with a frequency above 0.0001, which together covered 98% to 99.2% of the repertoires. A TCS score was defined as the ratio of F50 (clonal expansion) to E x V (chaos), with BLOSUM62-based TCRdist applied between CDR3 peptides within each V-J. Welch's t-statistics and random forest reduced some 510 V-J features to 13, which were used in a naive Bayes classifier (R e1071). Using fastp at Q25 and MiXCR, TCRdb reprocessed the public reads and kept productive beta chains. Entries are consolidated by CDR3 protein sequence, retaining the most common genes and DNA. None of the V and J calls come from the authors' own analysis; TCRdb made them. For this sample there are about 400,000 distinct CDR3 sequences; about 15% appear just once. The leading ten clones occupy 30% to 35% of the sample.

CDR1 and CDR2 are read off the germline V gene as SGHAT and FQNNGV. The trim is 1 base for V and 6 bases for J, with a gap of 9 bases between the germline ends. There are 13 amino acids in the CDR3, from cysteine to phenylalanine inclusive. Left in the record is the CDR3 DNA by itself, 39 bases read in frame from the first base. Stable Graves' hyperthyroidism was defined as no progression to ophthalmopathy during 18 months of follow-up. Hyperthyroidism patients were newly diagnosed, with disease duration under 2 months, and aged 18 to 65 years. Patients with uncontrolled infections, other autoimmune diseases, pregnancy or lactation were excluded. Clinical symptoms, serum thyroxine and TRAb, thyroid ultrasound, and orbital computed tomography formed the basis for the diagnoses. PBMCs were separated from about 10 ml of fresh peripheral blood using Ficoll-Paque density gradient centrifugation. Total RNA was extracted using Trizol reagent, and RNA quality was assessed on an Agilent 2100 Bioanalyzer.

General study outcomes and caveats: Sample size was not statistically predetermined, and blinding of investigators to group allocation was not performed. In validation, progression to ophthalmopathy was predicted by the model with roughly 71% sensitivity and approximately 78% specificity, a median of 6.5 months before onset. Ophthalmopathy was separated from stable hyperthyroidism by a 13 V-J signature model, with approximately 90% sensitivity and approximately 84% specificity obtained in cross-validation and 80%/75% obtained in testing. Most expanded thyroid clonotypes (frequency above 0.001) were also detected in blood, suggesting blood repertoires may reflect thyroid immune responses.

This clonotype has at least ten counts. Its antigen is unknown. There are no base qualities to consult, and no much larger clone falls within one base. The clonotype was recovered from a woman in her twenties or thirties with Graves' hyperthyroidism. Sequencing was performed on blood. The rearrangement combines TRBV11-2 with TRBJ1-1; 5 matching bases give a weak D call of TRBD1. The nucleotide sequence is given as TGTGCCAGCAGCTTAGCCAGGGTATCTGAAGCTTTCTTT. Its translation reads: CASSLARVSEAFF.